A selection of T cell receptor beta chains follows, all from one sample in a study of blood T cell repertoires in COVID-19. Libraries were prepared by immunoSEQ multiplex PCR; TCRdb keeps only in-frame clonotypes and omits some of them. The sample carries 260,000 or so clones, approximately 82% recorded once. Sequenced input: peripheral blood. These receptor sequences come from an older man with acute or convalescent COVID-19. The CDR3 runs from the conserved cysteine through the conserved F or W. The order of the fields is V gene, D gene, J gene, clone size, CDR3 DNA, CDR3 protein. The D gene is left open where the match is weak. Clone size appears in some rows only: once, few, many, or a class for an expanded clone.

TRBV18,TRBD2,TRBJ2-5,.,TGTGCCAGCTCTCAACTAGCGGGGGGTCAAGAGACCCAGTACTTC,CASSQLAGGQETQYF
TRBV6-6,.,TRBJ2-5,.,TGTGCCAGCAGTGCCCCCGGGGGAGCGCAGGAGACCCAGTACTTC,CASSAPGGAQETQYF
TRBV27,.,TRBJ2-7,.,TGTGCCAGCAAGAGGACAACCTACTCCTACGAGCAGTACTTC,CASKRTTYSYEQYF
TRBV7-9,.,TRBJ2-2,.,TGTGCCAGCACCCTCCGGGTTAGCGGGGAGCTGTTTTTT,CASTLRVSGELFF
TRBV28,.,TRBJ2-5,.,TGTGCCAGCTCCCTCCCCCAAGAGACCCAGTACTTC,CASSLPQETQYF
TRBV10-3,.,TRBJ2-1,.,TGTGCCATCACAAACGGGATGTTCGATGAGCAGTTCTTC,CAITNGMFDEQFF
TRBV7-3,TRBD2,TRBJ2-1,.,TGTGCCAGCAGCTTAAGGGCGGGAGCCTACAATGAGCAGTTCTTC,CASSLRAGAYNEQFF
TRBV19,.,TRBJ1-2,.,TGTGCCAGTACTGCCTCGAGCCGGGAATTCACGTTCGATGGCTACACCTTC,CASTASSREFTFDGYTF
TRBV11-2,TRBD2,TRBJ2-1,.,TGTGCCAGCAGGGGGACTAGCGGGAGTTTGTCCTACAATGAGCAGTTCTTC,CASRGTSGSLSYNEQFF
TRBV27,TRBD2,TRBJ2-7,.,TGTGCCAGCAGTTTATCGATAGCGGGGGGCTACGAGCAGTACTTC,CASSLSIAGGYEQYF
TRBV11-2,TRBD1,TRBJ2-6,few,TGTGCCAGGGGGCCTTGGGACAGGGGGTCTGGGGCCAACGTCCTGACTTTC,CARGPWDRGSGANVLTF
TRBV15,.,TRBJ1-6,.,TGTGCCACCAGCAGAGACCAGGATTATAATTCACCCCTCCACTTT,CATSRDQDYNSPLHF
TRBV5-1,TRBD2,TRBJ2-2,.,TGCGCCAGCAGCTTGCGCGCCGACCCGGGACTAGCGGGGGCCGGGGAGCTGTTTTTT,CASSLRADPGLAGAGELFF
TRBV6-4,.,TRBJ1-6,.,TGTGCCAGCAGTGCTGGACAGAACGATAATTCACCCCTCCACTTT,CASSAGQNDNSPLHF
TRBV6-1,.,TRBJ2-5,.,TGTGCCAGCAGTGAACAGCCAGGGGCCCAAGAGACCCAGTACTTC,CASSEQPGAQETQYF
TRBV6-2/TRBV6-3,.,TRBJ2-5,.,TGTGCCAGCAGTTACCTACTTACCGGGTCCGGCCAGACCCAGTACTTC,CASSYLLTGSGQTQYF
TRBV24-1,.,TRBJ2-2,.,TGTGCCACCAGTGATACCGGGACACCCACCGGGGAGCTGTTTTTT,CATSDTGTPTGELFF
TRBV18,TRBD1,TRBJ1-5,few,TGTGCCAGCTCACGGGACAGTAGAAATCAGCCCCAGCATTTT,CASSRDSRNQPQHF
TRBV20-1,.,TRBJ2-5,.,TGCAGTGCTAGCGGGATTGAGACCCAGTACTTC,CSASGIETQYF
TRBV30,.,TRBJ2-7,many,TGTGCCTGGAGTGTGCAGCCCGGGGGCGAGCAGTACTTC,CAWSVQPGGEQYF
TRBV30,.,TRBJ2-2,.,TGTGCCTGGGACAAGGGAAGGCGGGACACCGGGGAGCTGTTTTTT,CAWDKGRRDTGELFF
TRBV11-1,.,TRBJ2-2,.,TGTGCCAGCAGCTTACTTCGGGGGGCGTACGGGGAGCTGTTTTTT,CASSLLRGAYGELFF
TRBV25-1,TRBD1,TRBJ2-7,few,TGTGCCAGCAGCTCAGGACAGGGGGTCTACGAGCAGTACTTC,CASSSGQGVYEQYF
TRBV6-5,TRBD2,TRBJ2-3,.,TGTGCCAGCAGGCGGGGGGCCGGGGATACGCAGTATTTT,CASRRGAGDTQYF
TRBV5-6,.,TRBJ2-3,.,TGTGCCAGCAGCGTGGGGGCTAGCACAGATACGCAGTATTTT,CASSVGASTDTQYF
TRBV18,TRBD1,TRBJ1-5,.,TGTGCCAGCTCACCGGACAGGGGCCAGCCCCAGCATTTT,CASSPDRGQPQHF
TRBV5-1,TRBD1,TRBJ2-2,.,TGCGCCAGCAGCTTCGAGACAGGGCGGGACACCGGGGAGCTGTTTTTT,CASSFETGRDTGELFF
TRBV10-3,.,TRBJ2-3,.,TGTGCCATCAGTGAGTCAGTCGGGGGTGCCACAGATACGCAGTATTTT,CAISESVGGATDTQYF
TRBV30,.,TRBJ2-7,.,TGTGCCTGGAGCCCCGACAGAGACTACGAGCAGTACTTC,CAWSPDRDYEQYF
TRBV27,TRBD1,TRBJ2-7,.,TGTGCCAGCCGGGACAGGGGTCTAGCGCAGTACTTC,CASRDRGLAQYF
TRBV27,TRBD2,TRBJ2-1,.,TGTGCCAGCAGTTGGCAAGGGACTAGCGGGGGGGCGTTGAGAAATGAGCAGTTCTTC,CASSWQGTSGGALRNEQFF
TRBV4-1,.,TRBJ1-5,.,TGCGCCAGCAGCCATCCCCCTGGGCAGGGCTCTTTGATGAATCAGCCCCAGCATTTT,CASSHPPGQGSLMNQPQHF
TRBV27,TRBD1,TRBJ2-7,.,TGTGCCAGCAGTCGCCACCGATCGGGGACAGGCCCCTACGAGCAGTACTTC,CASSRHRSGTGPYEQYF
TRBV24-1,.,TRBJ2-3,.,TGTGCCACCAGTGATGGGCATAGAGATACGCAGTATTTT,CATSDGHRDTQYF
TRBV7-9,TRBD2,TRBJ2-1,.,TGTGCCAGCTCTACGGAAGCGGGGGGGGCGCAGTTCTTC,CASSTEAGGAQFF
TRBV29-1,TRBD1,TRBJ1-1,once,TGCAGCGTTGGGGGGACAGTCACTGAAGCTTTCTTT,CSVGGTVTEAFF
TRBV27,.,TRBJ1-2,.,TGTGCCAGCAGTTTGGGGGCAGGGAAAGGGGGCTACACCTTC,CASSLGAGKGGYTF
TRBV4-2,.,TRBJ1-5,few,TGTGCCAGCAGCCAAAGGTTGGGGGCGGACAATCAGCCCCAGCATTTT,CASSQRLGADNQPQHF
TRBV12-3/TRBV12-4,.,TRBJ2-7,.,TGTGCCAGCAGTTTAGCCGACAGTTACGAGCAGTACTTC,CASSLADSYEQYF
TRBV3-1/TRBV3-2,.,TRBJ1-2,few,TGTGCCAGCAGCGCGGGCCCCTTCTTGGGGGGCTACACCTTC,CASSAGPFLGGYTF
TRBV5-8,TRBD1,TRBJ1-2,few,TGTGCCAGCAGCCCGGACAGGGGGGTTTATGGCTACACCTTC,CASSPDRGVYGYTF